The sequence of this T cell receptor (beta chain) was determined in a study of cytomegalovirus exposure and HLA in healthy donors. These donors, healthy bone marrow donors, were studied. The PCR made use of 60 Vbeta and 13 Jbeta primers. TCRdb's table, derived via immunoSEQ multiplex PCR, lists solely in-frame clones and lacks some. This sample has just over 150,000 clones, with 84% found just once. This clonotype was sampled from a man aged 18 to 35 in good health and CMV-seronegative. Sequencing was done on a sample of PBMCs.

The CDR3 nucleotides are TGTGCCAGTAGTATTAGGTCAGGACTAGCGGGAGTACACGAGCAGTACTTC. This gives the protein CASSIRSGLAGVHEQYF. The chain uses TRBV19 and TRBJ2-7, with TRBD2 matching 13 bases. V shed 3 bases, J shed 5 bases, and the junction held 10 bases outside the gene matches. From germline, CDR1 is LNHDA and CDR2 SQIVND (reference sequence). The CDR3 has 17 residues.